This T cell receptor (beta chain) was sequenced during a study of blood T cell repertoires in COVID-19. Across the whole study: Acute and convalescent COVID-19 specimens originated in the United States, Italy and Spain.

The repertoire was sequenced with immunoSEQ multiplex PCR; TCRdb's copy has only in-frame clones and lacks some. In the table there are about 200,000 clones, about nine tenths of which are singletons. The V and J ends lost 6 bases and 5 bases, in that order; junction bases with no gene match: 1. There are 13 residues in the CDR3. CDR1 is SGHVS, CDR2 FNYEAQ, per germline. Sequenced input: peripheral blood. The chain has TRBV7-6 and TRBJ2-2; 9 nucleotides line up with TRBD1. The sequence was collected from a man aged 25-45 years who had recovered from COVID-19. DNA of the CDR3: TGTGCCAGCAGACAGGGGGCGACCGGGGAGCTGTTTTTT. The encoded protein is CASRQGATGELFF.